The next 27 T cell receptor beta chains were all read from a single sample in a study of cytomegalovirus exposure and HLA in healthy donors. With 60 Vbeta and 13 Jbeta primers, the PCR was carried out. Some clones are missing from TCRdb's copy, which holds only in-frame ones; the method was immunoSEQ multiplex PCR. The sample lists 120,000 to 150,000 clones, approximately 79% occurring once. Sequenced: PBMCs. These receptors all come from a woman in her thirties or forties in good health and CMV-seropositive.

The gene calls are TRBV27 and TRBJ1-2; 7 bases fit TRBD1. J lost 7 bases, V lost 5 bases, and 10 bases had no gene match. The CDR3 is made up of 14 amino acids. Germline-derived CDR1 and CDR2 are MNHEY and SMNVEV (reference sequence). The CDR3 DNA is TGTGCCAGCAGTCCCGGGACAGCCCAGGGTGGCTACACCTTC. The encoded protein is CASSPGTAQGGYTF.

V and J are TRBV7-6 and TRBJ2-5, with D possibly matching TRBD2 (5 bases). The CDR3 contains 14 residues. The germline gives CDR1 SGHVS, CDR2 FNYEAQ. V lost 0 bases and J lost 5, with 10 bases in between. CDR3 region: CASSLAGSGETQYF. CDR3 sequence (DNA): TGTGCCAGCAGCTTAGCAGGGAGTGGGGAGACCCAGTACTTC.

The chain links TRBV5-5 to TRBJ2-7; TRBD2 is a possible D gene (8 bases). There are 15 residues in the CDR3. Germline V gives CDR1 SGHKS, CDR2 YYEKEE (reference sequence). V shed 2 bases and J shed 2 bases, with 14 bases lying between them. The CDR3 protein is CASSFSGGGTYEQYF. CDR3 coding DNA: TGTGCCAGCAGCTTTTCGGGAGGGGGCACCTACGAGCAGTACTTC. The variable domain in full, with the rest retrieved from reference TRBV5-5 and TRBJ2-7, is DAGVTQSPTHLIKTRGQQVTLRCSPISGHKSVSWYQQVLGQGPQFIFQYYEKEERGRGNFPDRFSARQFPNYSSELNVNALLLGDSALYLCASSFSGGGTYEQYFGPGTRLTVT.

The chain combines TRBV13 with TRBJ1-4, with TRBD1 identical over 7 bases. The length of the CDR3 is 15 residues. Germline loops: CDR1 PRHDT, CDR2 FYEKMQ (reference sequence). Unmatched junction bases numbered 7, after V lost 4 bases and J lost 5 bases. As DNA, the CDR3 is TGTGCCAGCAGCTGGGGGACAGTACCGAATGAAAAACTGTTTTTT. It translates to CASSWGTVPNEKLFF.

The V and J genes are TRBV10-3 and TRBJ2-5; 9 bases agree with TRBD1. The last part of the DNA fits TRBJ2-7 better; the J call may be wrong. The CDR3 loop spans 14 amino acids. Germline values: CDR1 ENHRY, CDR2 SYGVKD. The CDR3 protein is CAISERDRVYEQYF. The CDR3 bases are TGTGCCATCAGTGAAAGGGACAGGGTCTACGAGCAGTACTTC.

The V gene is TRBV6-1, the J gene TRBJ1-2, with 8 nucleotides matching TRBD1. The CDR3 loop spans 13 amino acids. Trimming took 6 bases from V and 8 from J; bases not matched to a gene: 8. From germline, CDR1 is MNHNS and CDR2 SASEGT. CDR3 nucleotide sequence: TGTGCCAGCAGGCTCGGGACAGGAAACGGCTACACCTTC. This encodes CASRLGTGNGYTF.

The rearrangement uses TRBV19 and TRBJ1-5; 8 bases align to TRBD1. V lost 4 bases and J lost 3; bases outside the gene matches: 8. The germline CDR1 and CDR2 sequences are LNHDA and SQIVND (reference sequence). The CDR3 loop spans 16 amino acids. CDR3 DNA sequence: TGTGCCAGTAGTACATCGACAGGGGCGCTCAATCAGCCCCAGCATTTT. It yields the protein CASSTSTGALNQPQHF.

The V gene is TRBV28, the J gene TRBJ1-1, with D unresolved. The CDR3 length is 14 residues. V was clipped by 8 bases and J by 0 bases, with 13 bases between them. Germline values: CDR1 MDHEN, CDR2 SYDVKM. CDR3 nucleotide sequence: TGTGCCAGCCGCAAACTAGGCATGAACACTGAAGCTTTCTTT. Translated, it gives CASRKLGMNTEAFF.

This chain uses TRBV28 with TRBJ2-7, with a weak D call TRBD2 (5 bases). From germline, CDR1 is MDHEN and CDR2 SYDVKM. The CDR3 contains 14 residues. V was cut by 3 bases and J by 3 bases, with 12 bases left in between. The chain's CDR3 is CASSFPGKNYEQYF. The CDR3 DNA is TGTGCCAGCAGTTTCCCCGGGAAGAACTACGAGCAGTACTTC.

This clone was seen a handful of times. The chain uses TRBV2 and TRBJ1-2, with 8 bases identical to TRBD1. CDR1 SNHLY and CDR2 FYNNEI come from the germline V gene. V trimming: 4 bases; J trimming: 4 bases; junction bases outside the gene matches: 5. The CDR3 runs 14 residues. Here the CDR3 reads CASSVGQGGYGYTF. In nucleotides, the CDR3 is TGTGCCAGCAGTGTAGGACAGGGTGGCTATGGCTACACCTTC.

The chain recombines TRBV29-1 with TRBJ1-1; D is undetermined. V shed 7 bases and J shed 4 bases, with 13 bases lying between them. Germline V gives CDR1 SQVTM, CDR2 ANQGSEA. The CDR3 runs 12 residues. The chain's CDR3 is CSATGWGTEAFF. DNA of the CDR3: TGCAGCGCCACGGGATGGGGCACTGAAGCTTTCTTT.

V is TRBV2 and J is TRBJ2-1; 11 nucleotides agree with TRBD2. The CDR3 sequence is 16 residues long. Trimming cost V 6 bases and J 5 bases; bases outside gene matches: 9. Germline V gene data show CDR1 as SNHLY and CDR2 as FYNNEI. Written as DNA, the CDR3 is TGTGCCAGCAGATTAAAGACTAGCGGGGAAAACAATGAGCAGTTCTTC. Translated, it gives CASRLKTSGENNEQFF.

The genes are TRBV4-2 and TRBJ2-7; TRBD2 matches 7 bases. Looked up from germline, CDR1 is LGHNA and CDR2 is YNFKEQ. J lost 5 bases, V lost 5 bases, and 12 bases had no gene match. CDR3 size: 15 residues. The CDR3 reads CASSSGYSGADEQYF. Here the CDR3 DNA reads TGTGCCAGCAGCTCCGGATACAGCGGGGCCGACGAGCAGTACTTC.

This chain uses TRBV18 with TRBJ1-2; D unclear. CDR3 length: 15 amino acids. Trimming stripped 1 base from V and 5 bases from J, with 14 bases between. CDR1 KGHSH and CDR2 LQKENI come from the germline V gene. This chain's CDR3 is CASSPQEEGPYGYTF. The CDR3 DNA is TGTGCCAGCTCACCACAGGAGGAGGGCCCTTATGGCTACACCTTC.

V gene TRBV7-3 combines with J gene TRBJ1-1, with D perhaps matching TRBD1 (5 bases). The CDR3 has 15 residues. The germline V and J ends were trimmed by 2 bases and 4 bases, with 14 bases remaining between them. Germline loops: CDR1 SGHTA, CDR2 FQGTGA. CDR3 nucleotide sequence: TGTGCCAGCAGCTTACAGCGGGCAGGGACCACTGAAGCTTTCTTT. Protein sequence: CASSLQRAGTTEAFF.

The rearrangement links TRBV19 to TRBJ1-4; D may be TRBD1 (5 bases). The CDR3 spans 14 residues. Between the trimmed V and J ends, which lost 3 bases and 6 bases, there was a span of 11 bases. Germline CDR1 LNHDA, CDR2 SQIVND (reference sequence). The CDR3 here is CASSITPGDEKLFF. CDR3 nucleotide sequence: TGTGCCAGTAGTATTACCCCGGGGGATGAAAAACTGTTTTTT.

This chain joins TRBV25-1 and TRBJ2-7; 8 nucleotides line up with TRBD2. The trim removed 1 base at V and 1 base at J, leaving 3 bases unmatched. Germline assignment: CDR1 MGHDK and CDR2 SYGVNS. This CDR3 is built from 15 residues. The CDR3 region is CASSESASGSYEQYF. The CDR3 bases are TGTGCCAGCAGTGAATCTGCTAGCGGGTCCTACGAGCAGTACTTC.

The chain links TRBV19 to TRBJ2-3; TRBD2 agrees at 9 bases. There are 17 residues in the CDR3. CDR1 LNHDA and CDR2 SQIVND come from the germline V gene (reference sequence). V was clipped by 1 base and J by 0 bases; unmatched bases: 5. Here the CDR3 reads CASSIGGLAFSTDTQYF. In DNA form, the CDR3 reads TGTGCCAGTAGTATAGGTGGACTAGCGTTCAGCACAGATACGCAGTATTTT.

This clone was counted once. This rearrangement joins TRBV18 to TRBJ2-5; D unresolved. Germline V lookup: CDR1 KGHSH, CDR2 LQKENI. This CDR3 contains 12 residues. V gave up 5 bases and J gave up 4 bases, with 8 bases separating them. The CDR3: CASSSSRETQYF. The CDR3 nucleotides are TGTGCCAGCTCATCCTCTAGAGAGACCCAGTACTTC.

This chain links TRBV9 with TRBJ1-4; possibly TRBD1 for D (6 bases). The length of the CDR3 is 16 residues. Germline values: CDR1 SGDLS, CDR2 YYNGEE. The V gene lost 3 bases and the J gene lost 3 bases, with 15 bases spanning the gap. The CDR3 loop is CASSGGRTASNEKLFF. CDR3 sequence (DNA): TGTGCCAGCAGCGGAGGAAGGACAGCCTCTAATGAAAAACTGTTTTTT.

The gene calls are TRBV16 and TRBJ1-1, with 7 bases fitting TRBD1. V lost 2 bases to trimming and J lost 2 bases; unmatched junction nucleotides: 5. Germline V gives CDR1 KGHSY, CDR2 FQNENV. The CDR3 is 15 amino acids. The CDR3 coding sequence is TGTGCCAGCAGCCAAATCAGGGGGACTAACACTGAAGCTTTCTTT. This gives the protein CASSQIRGTNTEAFF.

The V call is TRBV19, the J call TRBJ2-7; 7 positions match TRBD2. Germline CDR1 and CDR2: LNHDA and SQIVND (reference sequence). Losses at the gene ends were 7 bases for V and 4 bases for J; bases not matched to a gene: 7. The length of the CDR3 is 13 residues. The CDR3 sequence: CASTAGDSYEQYF. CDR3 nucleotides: TGTGCCAGTACCGCGGGGGACTCTTACGAGCAGTACTTC.

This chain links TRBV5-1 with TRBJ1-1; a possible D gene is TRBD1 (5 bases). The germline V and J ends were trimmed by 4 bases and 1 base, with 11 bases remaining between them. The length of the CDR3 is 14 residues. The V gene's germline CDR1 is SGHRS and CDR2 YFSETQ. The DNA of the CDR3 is TGCGCCAGCAGCCTAACAGGCTCGAACACTGAAGCTTTCTTT. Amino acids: CASSLTGSNTEAFF.

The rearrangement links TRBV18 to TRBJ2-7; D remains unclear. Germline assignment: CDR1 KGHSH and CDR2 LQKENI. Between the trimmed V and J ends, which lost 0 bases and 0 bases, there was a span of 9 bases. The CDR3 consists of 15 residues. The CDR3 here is CASSPPSKSSYEQYF. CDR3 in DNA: TGTGCCAGCTCACCACCGTCGAAGAGCTCCTACGAGCAGTACTTC.

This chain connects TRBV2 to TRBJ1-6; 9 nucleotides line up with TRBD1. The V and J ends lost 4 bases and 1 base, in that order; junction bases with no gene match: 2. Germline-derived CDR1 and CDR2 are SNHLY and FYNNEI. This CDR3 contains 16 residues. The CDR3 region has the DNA TGTGCCAGCAGTGGGGACAGGGAGTCCTATAATTCACCCCTCCACTTT. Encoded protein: CASSGDRESYNSPLHF. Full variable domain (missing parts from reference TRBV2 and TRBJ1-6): EPEVTQTPSHQVTQMGQEVILRCVPISNHLYFYWYRQILGQKVEFLVSFYNNEISEKSEIFDDQFSVERPDGSNFTLKIRSTKLEDSAMYFCASSGDRESYNSPLHFGNGTRLTVT.

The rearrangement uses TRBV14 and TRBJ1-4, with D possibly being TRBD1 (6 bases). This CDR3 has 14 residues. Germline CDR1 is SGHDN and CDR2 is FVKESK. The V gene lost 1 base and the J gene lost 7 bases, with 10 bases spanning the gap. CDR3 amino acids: CASSQGTVGEKLFF. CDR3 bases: TGTGCCAGCAGCCAAGGGACAGTTGGTGAAAAACTGTTTTTT.

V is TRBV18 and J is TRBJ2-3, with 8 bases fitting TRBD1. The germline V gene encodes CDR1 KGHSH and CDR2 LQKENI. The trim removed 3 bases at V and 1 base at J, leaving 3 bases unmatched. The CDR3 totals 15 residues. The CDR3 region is CASSPTTGGTDTQYF. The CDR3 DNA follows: TGTGCCAGCTCACCCACGACAGGGGGCACAGATACGCAGTATTTT.